This T cell receptor (beta chain) came from a study of T-cell reconstitution after alpha-beta-depleted transplantation in children. This clonotype occurred many times. The TCRbeta library incorporated unique molecular identifiers. TCRdb reprocessed the PCR reads via MiXCR and lists one record per CDR3 protein. The sample comprises 250,000 or so distinct CDR3 sequences, around 7.5% of which are singletons, and 6.3% rests with the top ten. The CDR3 covers 18 residues. Germline CDR1 and CDR2: ENHRY and SYGVKD. Trimming at V came to 8 bases and at J to 6 bases, leaving 19 bases not matched to a gene. The sample consisted of PBMCs, mostly from graft donor cells, taken 180 days after TCRalphabeta/CD19-depleted stem cell transplant. The chain has TRBV10-3 and TRBJ2-1; TRBD2 matches 10 bases. The TCR comes from a male patient under 18 who had a stem cell transplant for acute lymphoblastic leukemia, so the T cells may come from the graft donor. CDR3 amino acids: CAIQSGLAGAVRGNEQFF. In DNA form, the CDR3 reads TGTGCCATCCAGAGTGGGCTAGCGGGGGCTGTACGGGGCAATGAGCAGTTCTTC.